Below are 15 T cell receptor beta chains sequenced from a single sample in a study of T cells in Graves' hyperthyroidism and ophthalmopathy. Using RNA transcripts as the source, TCR beta CDR3 regions were amplified. HTBI primers were employed in a first-round RT-PCR of the TCR CDR3. A single record per CDR3 protein comes from TCRdb applying MiXCR to the multiplex PCR reads. This table holds hundreds of thousands of distinct CDR3 sequences, over 15% found once. The material sequenced was blood. These receptors were obtained from a woman aged 18 to 35 with Graves' ophthalmopathy.

This clonotype was seen ten or more times. The V call is TRBV7-2, the J call TRBJ2-5, with 11 positions matching TRBD2. The CDR3 sequence is 16 residues long. The junction had 8 bases not matched to a gene; V was cut back by 3 bases and J by 5 bases. Germline V gene lookup returns CDR1 SGHTA and CDR2 FQGNSA. Here the CDR3 reads CASSFTSGSGGETQYF. CDR3 coding DNA: TGTGCCAGCAGCTTCACTAGCGGGAGCGGTGGGGAGACCCAGTACTTC.

This clonotype was recorded at least ten times. This chain connects TRBV7-8 to TRBJ1-2; no clear D. The V gene lost 6 bases and the J gene lost 1 base, with 12 bases spanning the gap. CDR1 and CDR2 (germline): SGHVS, FQNEAQ. This CDR3 has 14 amino acids. The chain's CDR3 is CASSLNRGNYGYTF. CDR3 nucleotide sequence: TGTGCCAGCAGTCTAAACCGGGGTAACTATGGCTACACCTTC.

The sample holds many counts of this clonotype. V usage is TRBV28 and J usage is TRBJ1-3; TRBD1 aligns across 7 bases. V lost 6 bases and J lost 1; bases outside the gene matches: 3. This CDR3 is 14 amino acids long. Germline assignment: CDR1 MDHEN and CDR2 SYDVKM. The CDR3 loop is CASRETGSGNTIYF. In nucleotides, the CDR3 is TGTGCCAGCAGAGAGACAGGGTCTGGAAACACCATATATTTT.

The J gene is TRBJ1-2, the V gene TRBV4-1, with D possibly matching TRBD1 (5 bases). Germline V gene sequence: CDR1 MGHRA, CDR2 YSYEKL. V was cut by 4 bases and J by 7 bases, with 10 bases left in between. The CDR3 spans 12 residues. The CDR3 DNA follows: TGCGCCAGCAGCCGACGGGGGGGTGGCTACACCTTC. It encodes CASSRRGGGYTF.

This clonotype was detected many times. This chain uses TRBV5-1 with TRBJ2-5, with a possible D match to TRBD1 (6 bases). This CDR3 comprises 13 residues. Germline assignment: CDR1 SGHRS and CDR2 YFSETQ. Trimming cost V 4 bases and J 3 bases, with 10 bases left between them. DNA of the CDR3: TGCGCCAGCAGCCAAAACAGGGAAGAGACCCAGTACTTC. It is translated as CASSQNREETQYF. The variable domain in full, with the rest retrieved from reference TRBV5-1 and TRBJ2-5, is KAGVTQTPRYLIKTRGQQVTLSCSPISGHRSVSWYQQTPGQGLQFLFEYFSETQRNKGNFPGRFSGRQFSNSRSEMNVSTLELGDSALYLCASSQNREETQYFGPGTRLLVL.

The chain links TRBV6-4 to TRBJ2-1; D is unresolved. The CDR3 has 13 amino acids. Trimming shortened V by 0 bases and J by 5 bases, and 5 bases separated the two germline ends. The germline gives CDR1 MRHNA, CDR2 SNTAGT. CDR3 in DNA: TGTGCCAGCAGTGACTCGACGAACAATGAGCAGTTCTTC. Amino acid sequence: CASSDSTNNEQFF.

This clonotype has at least ten counts. The chain links TRBV12-3 or TRBV12-4 to TRBJ1-1; TRBD1 matches 7 bases. V was clipped by 0 bases and J by 3 bases; unmatched bases: 4. This CDR3 is 15 amino acids long. As DNA, the CDR3 is TGTGCCAGCAGTTTAGCGGCAGGGGGTTACACTGAAGCTTTCTTT. Translated, it gives CASSLAAGGYTEAFF.

Ten or more counts support this clonotype. The chain recombines TRBV11-2 with TRBJ1-2; TRBD1 matches 9 bases. V lost 5 bases to trimming and J lost 4 bases; unmatched junction nucleotides: 8. Germline CDR1 is SGHAT and CDR2 is FQNNGV. CDR3 length equals 15 residues. CDR3 nucleotides: TGTGCCAGCAGCGTAATCACAGGGGGCGGCTATGGCTACACCTTC. Encoded protein: CASSVITGGGYGYTF.

This clonotype is a singleton in its sample. The genes are TRBV7-8 and TRBJ2-1; TRBD2 matches 12 bases. The germline V gene encodes CDR1 SGHVS and CDR2 FQNEAQ. The junction had 12 bases not matched to a gene; V was cut back by 2 bases and J by 10 bases. The CDR3 loop spans 17 amino acids. This chain's CDR3 is CASSLQQLAGGYVEQFF. The DNA for the CDR3 is TGTGCCAGCAGCTTACAGCAGCTAGCGGGGGGGTACGTCGAGCAGTTCTTC.

This clonotype showed up many times. The chain combines TRBV18 with TRBJ1-4; D unresolved. From germline, CDR1 is KGHSH and CDR2 LQKENI. CDR3 length: 14 amino acids. Trimming pared 3 bases from V and 8 bases from J, leaving 13 bases between. CDR3 region: CASSPGQRREKLFF. Written as DNA, the CDR3 is TGTGCCAGCTCACCCGGGCAACGAAGAGAAAAACTGTTTTTT.

This clonotype was recorded many times. The chain is built from TRBV10-3 and TRBJ2-3; D possibly matches TRBD1 or TRBD2 (5 bases each). The CDR3 is 14 amino acids. V was shortened by 11 bases and J by 0 bases, with 15 bases between the two germline ends. Germline CDR1 ENHRY, CDR2 SYGVKD. CDR3 coding DNA: TGTGCCGTCGGGACGTTTTCTAGCACAGATACGCAGTATTTT. Translated, it gives CAVGTFSSTDTQYF.

There are many counts of this clonotype. The chain uses TRBV3-1 and TRBJ1-2, with TRBD1 as a possible D gene (5 bases). With 4 bases removed from V and 5 bases from J, the gap between germline ends came to 14 bases. The CDR3 spans 14 residues. The germline V gene encodes CDR1 LGHDT and CDR2 YNNKEL (reference sequence). The CDR3 nucleotides read TGTGCCAGCAGCCCAGGGACCGTGGGATATGGCTACACCTTC. Protein sequence: CASSPGTVGYGYTF.

This clonotype was detected ten times or more. The rearrangement joins TRBV7-2 to TRBJ1-6, with 9 bases aligning to TRBD1. V was clipped by 6 bases and J by 9 bases; unmatched bases: 6. Germline lookup yields CDR1 SGHTA and CDR2 FQGNSA. The CDR3 contains 14 residues. DNA of the CDR3: TGTGCCAGCAGGGCCGGGACAGGGTCTTCACCCCTCCACTTT. Translated: CASRAGTGSSPLHF.

This clonotype was observed many times. The gene calls are TRBV3-1 and TRBJ1-1; 9 bases map to TRBD1. Germline loops: CDR1 LGHDT, CDR2 YNNKEL (reference sequence). This CDR3 is built from 15 residues. V shed 4 bases and J 10 bases; nucleotides not matched to a gene: 13. Here the CDR3 DNA reads TGTGCCAGCAGCCCCACAGGGGGCGGCCACCCAGGAGCTTTCTTT. Translated, it gives CASSPTGGGHPGAFF.

This clonotype was seen only a few times. The chain carries TRBV12-3 or TRBV12-4 and TRBJ1-6; no firm D call. Deletions cut 6 bases from V and 2 bases from J, with 11 bases between. This CDR3 contains 15 residues. CDR3 DNA: TGTGCCAGCAGGGGCGGTGGGGCCTATAATTCACCCCTCCACTTT. Protein: CASRGGGAYNSPLHF.